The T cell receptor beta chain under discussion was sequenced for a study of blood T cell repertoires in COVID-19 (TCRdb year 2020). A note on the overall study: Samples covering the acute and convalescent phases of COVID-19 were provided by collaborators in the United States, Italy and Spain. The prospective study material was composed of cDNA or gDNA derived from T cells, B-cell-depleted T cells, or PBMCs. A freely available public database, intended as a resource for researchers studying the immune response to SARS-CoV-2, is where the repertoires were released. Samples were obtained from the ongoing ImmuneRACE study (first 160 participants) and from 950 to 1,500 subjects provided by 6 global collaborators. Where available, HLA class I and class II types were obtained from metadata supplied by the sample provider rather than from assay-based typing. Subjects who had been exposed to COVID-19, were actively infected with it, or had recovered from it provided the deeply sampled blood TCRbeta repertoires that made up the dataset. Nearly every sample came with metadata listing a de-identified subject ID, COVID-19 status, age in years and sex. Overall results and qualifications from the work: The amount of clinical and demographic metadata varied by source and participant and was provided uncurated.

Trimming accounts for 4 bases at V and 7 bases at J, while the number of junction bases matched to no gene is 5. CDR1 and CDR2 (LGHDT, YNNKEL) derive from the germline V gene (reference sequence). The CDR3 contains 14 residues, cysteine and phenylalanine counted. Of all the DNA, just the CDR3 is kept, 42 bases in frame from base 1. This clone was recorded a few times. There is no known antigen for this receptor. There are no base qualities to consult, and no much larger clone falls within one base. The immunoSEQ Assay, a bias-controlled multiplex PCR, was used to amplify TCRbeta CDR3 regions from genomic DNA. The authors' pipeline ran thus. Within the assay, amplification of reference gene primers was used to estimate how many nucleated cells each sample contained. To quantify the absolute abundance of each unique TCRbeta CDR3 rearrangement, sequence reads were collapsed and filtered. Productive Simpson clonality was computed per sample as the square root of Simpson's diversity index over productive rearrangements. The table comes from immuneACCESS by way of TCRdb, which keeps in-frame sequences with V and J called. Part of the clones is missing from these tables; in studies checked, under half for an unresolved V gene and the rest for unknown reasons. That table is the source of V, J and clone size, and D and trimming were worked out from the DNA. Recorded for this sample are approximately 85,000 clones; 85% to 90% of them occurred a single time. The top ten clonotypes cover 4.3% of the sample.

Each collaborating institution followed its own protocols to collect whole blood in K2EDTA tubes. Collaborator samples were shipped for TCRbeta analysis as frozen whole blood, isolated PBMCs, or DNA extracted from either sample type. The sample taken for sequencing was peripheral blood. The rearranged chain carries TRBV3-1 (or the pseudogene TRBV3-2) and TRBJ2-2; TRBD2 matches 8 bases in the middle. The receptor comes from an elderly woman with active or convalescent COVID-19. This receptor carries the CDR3 CASSLGTSFGELFF. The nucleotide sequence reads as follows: TGTGCCAGCAGCCTCGGGACTAGTTTCGGGGAGCTGTTTTTT.